This T cell receptor (beta chain) was recorded in a study of OX40 agonist ivuxolimab in advanced cancers. Study in general: Aged about 20 to 80 with a mean of 60 years, they were almost 85% male. Study-wide results and caveats: CD4+ and CD8+ blood T cells expanded clonally by week 6 at 0.1 to 3.0 mg/kg.

Clones were read by immunoSEQ multiplex PCR, and TCRdb kept only the in-frame ones, dropping some. The sample lists around 76,000 clones; about 93% were seen once. After removal of 6 bases from V and 5 bases from J, the junction contained 19 bases not matched to a gene. The germline V gene has CDR1 MDHEN and CDR2 SYDVKM. CDR3 size: 18 residues. Points on this clone: Its antigen remains unidentified.

The V call is TRBV28, the J call TRBJ2-7; 10 nucleotides line up with TRBD1. The clonotype was recovered from an adult with an advanced solid tumor such as melanoma, head and neck, liver or kidney cancer. Here the sequenced sample was CD4+ or CD8+ T cells sorted from blood, taken in a trial of the OX40 agonist ivuxolimab. As DNA, the CDR3 is TGTGCCAGCAGCCACCGGGACAGGGGCCTTCTGGGGGCGAACGAGCAGTACTTC. Translating gives CASSHRDRGLLGANEQYF.